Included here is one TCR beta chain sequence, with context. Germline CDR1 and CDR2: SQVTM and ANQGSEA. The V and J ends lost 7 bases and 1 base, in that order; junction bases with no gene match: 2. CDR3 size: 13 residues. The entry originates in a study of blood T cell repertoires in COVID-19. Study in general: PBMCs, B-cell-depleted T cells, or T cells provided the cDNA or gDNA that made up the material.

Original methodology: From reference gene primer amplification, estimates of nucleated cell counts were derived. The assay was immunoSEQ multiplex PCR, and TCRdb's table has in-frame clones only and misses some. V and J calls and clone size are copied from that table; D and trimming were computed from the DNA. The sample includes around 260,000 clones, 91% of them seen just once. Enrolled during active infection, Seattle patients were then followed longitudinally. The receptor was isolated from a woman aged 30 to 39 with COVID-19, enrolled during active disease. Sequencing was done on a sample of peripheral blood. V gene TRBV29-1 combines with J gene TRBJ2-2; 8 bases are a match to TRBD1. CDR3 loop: CSADRGNTGELFF. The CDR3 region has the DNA TGCAGCGCCGACAGGGGGAACACCGGGGAGCTGTTTTTT.